Given below is one T cell receptor beta chain in context. The data were obtained in a study of OX40 agonist ivuxolimab in advanced cancers. Study at large: Patients got intravenous ivuxolimab at 0.01 to 10 mg/kg every 2 weeks.

Using immunoSEQ multiplex PCR, the repertoire was profiled, and TCRdb retains in-frame clones only, with some absent. The sample yields 50,000 to 65,000 clones, approximately 88% seen once. V was pared by 7 bases and J by 0 bases, with 10 bases between. Germline V gene lookup returns CDR1 LNHDA and CDR2 SQIVND (reference sequence). The CDR3 runs 14 residues. The chain employs TRBV19 and TRBJ1-3; D perhaps matches TRBD1 (5 bases). Sequencing used CD4+ or CD8+ T cells sorted from blood, obtained in a trial of the OX40 agonist ivuxolimab. The sequence derives from an adult with an advanced solid tumor such as melanoma, head and neck, liver or kidney cancer. CDR3 sequence (DNA): TGTGCCAGTACCCGGGGGGGCTCTGGAAACACCATATATTTT. Protein sequence: CASTRGGSGNTIYF.